Presented here are 13 T cell receptor beta chains from one specimen sequenced in a study of T-cell memory formation after mild COVID-19. MiXCR was run by TCRdb on the 5' RACE reads, yielding one entry per CDR3 protein. This repertoire shows around 370,000 distinct CDR3 sequences, more than 20% found once; its top ten account for approximately 13%. The sample consisted of PBMCs or a T cell subset sorted from them (not recorded which). Source of these receptors: an adult woman who had mild COVID-19 (a few samples of this study predate the infection). Cell type and time point are not known.

This chain links TRBV20-1 with TRBJ1-5, with D hard to call. CDR3 length: 12 amino acids. V was pared by 0 bases and J by 4 bases, with 4 bases between. The germline V gene encodes CDR1 DFQATT and CDR2 SNEGSKA (reference sequence). The CDR3 loop is CSARDVNQPQHF. For the CDR3, the DNA is TGCAGTGCTAGAGATGTAAATCAGCCCCAGCATTTT.

The chain couples TRBV24-1 to TRBJ2-3; TRBD2 matches 10 bases. CDR3 length: 16 amino acids. The V segment lost 1 base and the J segment 5 bases; nucleotides outside the gene matches: 5. CDR1 is KGHDR, CDR2 SFDVKD, per germline. Here the CDR3 reads CATSDFEREGKDTQYF. The CDR3 nucleotides read TGTGCCACCAGTGATTTTGAGCGGGAGGGCAAAGATACGCAGTATTTT.

The J gene is TRBJ2-2, the V gene TRBV7-9, with 11 bases identical to TRBD2. The CDR3 contains 18 residues. Germline values: CDR1 SEHNR, CDR2 FQNEAQ (reference sequence). The J segment lost 5 bases and the V segment lost 3 bases, leaving 11 bases of the junction unmatched. CDR3 nucleotides: TGTGCCAGCAGCTTGGGACTAGCGGCCCGAGGAGGGACCGGGGAGCTGTTTTTT. Its translation is CASSLGLAARGGTGELFF.

The chain has TRBV2 and TRBJ2-5; the D is unclear. V was cut by 1 base and J by 7 bases, with 13 bases left in between. The germline V gene has CDR1 SNHLY and CDR2 FYNNEI. The CDR3 length is 14 residues. The CDR3 here is CASSEGSSVGTQYF. The DNA for the CDR3 is TGTGCCAGCAGTGAAGGTTCTTCAGTGGGGACCCAGTACTTC.

The sample holds a few counts of this clonotype. J is TRBJ1-1 and V is TRBV29-1; 7 nucleotides align to TRBD1. The V gene's germline CDR1 is SQVTM and CDR2 ANQGSEA. CDR3 length: 14 residues. V shed 6 bases, J shed 1 base, and the junction held 8 bases outside the gene matches. The CDR3 DNA reads as TGCAGCGTCCAAAGACCAGGGGGGAACACTGAAGCTTTCTTT. Translating it yields CSVQRPGGNTEAFF.

The rearrangement joins TRBV6-4 to TRBJ2-1; no clear D. This CDR3 region has 13 residues. Germline V gene lookup returns CDR1 MRHNA and CDR2 SNTAGT. Trimming cost V 4 bases and J 8 bases, with 12 bases left between them. In DNA form, the CDR3 reads TGTGCCAGCAGTGGGGTCCGGTTCGATGAGCAGTTCTTC. It codes for CASSGVRFDEQFF.

V is TRBV29-1 and J is TRBJ2-1; TRBD2 matches at 9 bases. This CDR3 contains 14 residues. V was pared by 4 bases and J by 5 bases, with 6 bases of the junction left unmatched. CDR1 and CDR2 (germline): SQVTM, ANQGSEA. This CDR3 is CSVGGGRANNEQFF. The CDR3 DNA reads as TGCAGCGTTGGCGGCGGGAGGGCAAACAATGAGCAGTTCTTC.

This clonotype was recorded a few times. This chain uses TRBV12-3 or TRBV12-4 with TRBJ2-5, with D maybe TRBD2 (5 bases). The CDR3 is 14 amino acids. The V end was cut by 4 bases, the J end by 4 bases, with 13 bases between. The CDR3 sequence is CASSSGNFGETQYF. CDR3 nucleotide sequence: TGTGCCAGCAGTTCGGGGAACTTCGGAGAGACCCAGTACTTC.

The chain uses TRBV19 and TRBJ2-5; D ambiguous. This CDR3 spans 13 amino acids. The V gene lost 4 bases and the J gene lost 5 bases, with 11 bases spanning the gap. Germline loops: CDR1 LNHDA, CDR2 SQIVND (reference sequence). CDR3 sequence (DNA): TGTGCCAGTAGTAGCCGGGCTGTTGAGACCCAGTACTTC. Translating gives CASSSRAVETQYF. The variable domain in full, with the rest retrieved from reference TRBV19 and TRBJ2-5, is DGGITQSPKYLFRKEGQNVTLSCEQNLNHDAMYWYRQDPGQGLRLIYYSQIVNDFQKGDIAEGYSVSREKKESFPLTVTSAQKNPTAFYLCASSSRAVETQYFGPGTRLLVL.

This chain links TRBV6-5 with TRBJ1-2; tentatively, D is TRBD1 (5 bases). The germline CDR1 and CDR2 sequences are MNHEY and SVGAGI. This CDR3 has 14 amino acids. V dropped 6 bases and J dropped 4 bases, with 15 bases sitting between them. The CDR3 bases are TGTGCCAGCAGCCCGTCGGTCGGGACCTATGGCTACACCTTC. The encoded protein is CASSPSVGTYGYTF.

The CDR3 region is CASSLVPSGSYEQYF. CDR3 bases: TGTGCCAGCAGCTTAGTTCCTAGCGGGAGTTACGAGCAGTACTTC. The chain recombines TRBV7-2 with TRBJ2-7, with 10 bases fitting TRBD2. Germline trimming cut 1 base from V and 4 bases from J; bases unmatched to any gene: 4. The germline gives CDR1 SGHTA, CDR2 FQGNSA. The CDR3 consists of 15 residues.

The J gene is TRBJ2-4, the V gene TRBV7-8, with D perhaps assigned TRBD1 or TRBD2 (5 bases each). V was pared by 5 bases and J by 8 bases, with 13 bases between. The CDR3 runs to 13 residues. Germline assignment: CDR1 SGHVS and CDR2 FQNEAQ. CDR3 region: CASSRGVPDIQYF. The CDR3 nucleotides are TGTGCCAGCAGCAGGGGAGTGCCGGACATTCAGTACTTC. Full variable domain (remainder filled in from reference TRBV7-8 and TRBJ2-4): GAGVSQSPRYKVAKRGQDVALRCDPISGHVSLFWYQQALGQGPEFLTYFQNEAQLDKSGLPSDRFFAERPEGSVSTLKIQRTQQEDSAVYLCASSRGVPDIQYFGAGTRLSVL.

V gene TRBV20-1 combines with J gene TRBJ2-7; 7 bases align to TRBD2. The germline V gene encodes CDR1 DFQATT and CDR2 SNEGSKA (reference sequence). CDR3 length: 14 amino acids. Trimming removed 4 bases from V and 2 bases from J; junction bases left unmatched: 8. CDR3 protein: CSANIAGETYEQYF. The CDR3 nucleotides are TGCAGTGCTAACATAGCGGGCGAAACCTACGAGCAGTACTTC.